The 14 T cell receptor beta chains below all came from one sample that was sequenced in a study of response to subunit inactivated influenza vaccine. TCRdb passed the RT-PCR reads through MiXCR, listing each CDR3 protein once. The repertoire holds about 190,000 distinct CDR3 sequences, approximately 15% seen once, with under 30% in the top ten. The source material was CD8+ T cells sorted from PBMCs, sampled around 5 days after vaccination. The origin of the receptors is a man aged 50 to 60 who received an inactivated influenza vaccine.

This clonotype was detected a few times. The chain links TRBV14 to TRBJ2-7; D gene unclear. Per germline, CDR1 SGHDN and CDR2 FVKESK. The CDR3 has 15 residues. V was shortened by 1 base and J by 0 bases, with 10 bases between the two germline ends. CDR3 sequence (DNA): TGTGCCAGCAGCCAAGCCAGAGCCTACTCCTACGAGCAGTACTTC. Protein sequence: CASSQARAYSYEQYF.

This clonotype was counted at least ten times. The J gene is TRBJ2-7, the V gene TRBV12-3 or TRBV12-4; D unclear. Trimming cost V 3 bases and J 7 bases, with 10 bases left between them. The CDR3 is 12 amino acids. The CDR3 here is CASSFERLEQYF. CDR3 nucleotides: TGTGCCAGCAGTTTTGAGCGCTTAGAGCAGTACTTC.

This chain uses TRBV7-9 with TRBJ2-1, with 9 positions matching TRBD1. Germline V gene lookup returns CDR1 SEHNR and CDR2 FQNEAQ (reference sequence). The CDR3 sequence is 15 residues long. V dropped 5 bases and J dropped 8; count of bases not matched to a gene: 10. The CDR3 protein is CASSPTGGAFDEQFF. In DNA, the CDR3 is TGTGCCAGCAGCCCAACAGGGGGCGCATTCGATGAGCAGTTCTTC.

As concerns this clonotype: No DNA is shown, since the ends of the CDR3 on it are uncertain; the CDR3 is the one TCRdb lists. The J gene is TRBJ2-4, the V gene TRBV28; the table names TRBD1, a call not compared with the DNA. Germline CDR1 reads MDHEN; CDR2 reads SYDVKM. The CDR3 totals 13 residues, both ends included. CDR3: CASSLFVGTGSSF.

The chain employs TRBV20-1 and TRBJ1-5; TRBD1 might be the D (5 bases). The V end was cut by 0 bases, the J end by 7 bases, with 16 bases between. The germline V gene has CDR1 DFQATT and CDR2 SNEGSKA (reference sequence). The CDR3 has 15 residues. DNA of the CDR3: TGCAGTGCTAGAGATCCAGGACAATTATACCAGCCCCAGCATTTT. This sequence encodes CSARDPGQLYQPQHF.

This clonotype came up a few times. The CDR3 protein is CASSVEGQGKTGELFF. For the CDR3, the DNA is TGTGCCAGCAGCGTAGAGGGACAGGGGAAAACCGGGGAGCTGTTTTTT. The rearrangement joins TRBV13 to TRBJ2-2; 10 bases are shared with TRBD1. Germline assignment: CDR1 PRHDT and CDR2 FYEKMQ (reference sequence). The CDR3 is 16 residues long. V was clipped by 5 bases and J by 5 bases; unmatched bases: 8.

With respect to this clonotype: The junction and the germline gene differ at one end; a read error may be behind it. The rearrangement joins TRBV25-1 to TRBJ2-7, with D unresolved. The CDR3 has 11 amino acids. The V gene's germline CDR1 is MGHDK and CDR2 SYGVNS. The CDR3 loop is CAGRAPNEQYF. For the CDR3, the DNA is TGTGCCGGCAGAGCCCCCAACGAGCAGTACTTC.

The chain carries TRBV28 and TRBJ1-1, with 7 bases fitting TRBD1. J was trimmed by 2 bases and V by 6 bases; bases with no gene match: 9. CDR3 length: 15 amino acids. CDR1 is MDHEN and CDR2 is SYDVKM in the germline V gene. In DNA, the CDR3 is TGTGCCAGCAGGCTGGAGACAGGGCCCAACACTGAAGCTTTCTTT. It encodes CASRLETGPNTEAFF. Complete variable domain (other parts from reference TRBV28 and TRBJ1-1): DVKVTQSSRYLVKRTGEKVFLECVQDMDHENMFWYRQDPGLGLRLIYFSYDVKMKEKGDIPEGYSVSREKKERFSLILESASTNQTSMYLCASRLETGPNTEAFFGQGTRLTVV.

The J gene is TRBJ1-1, the V gene TRBV4-1; D unclear. Trimming took off 1 base at V and 0 bases at J, with 0 bases between the two ends. This CDR3 has 12 residues. The V gene's germline CDR1 is MGHRA and CDR2 YSYEKL. CDR3 protein: CASSQVNTEAFF. In nucleotides, the CDR3 is TGCGCCAGCAGCCAAGTGAACACTGAAGCTTTCTTT.

This clonotype turned up a few times. V usage is TRBV12-3 or TRBV12-4 and J usage is TRBJ1-1; tentatively, D is TRBD1 (5 bases). Trimming pared 2 bases from V and 7 bases from J, leaving 8 bases between. CDR3 length: 12 residues. The CDR3 sequence: CASSLTGFEAFF. DNA for the CDR3: TGTGCCAGCAGTTTAACAGGTTTTGAAGCTTTCTTT.

This clonotype came up a few times. This sequence joins TRBV12-3 or TRBV12-4 and TRBJ1-5; D is unresolved. The CDR3 consists of 13 residues. Trimming cost V 6 bases and J 4 bases, with 10 bases left between them. The DNA of the CDR3 is TGTGCCAGCAGCTACGGGTTAAATCAGCCCCAGCATTTT. Translated, it gives CASSYGLNQPQHF.

There are a few counts of this clonotype. The chain recombines TRBV12-3 or TRBV12-4 with TRBJ2-7; D not resolved. CDR3 size: 12 residues. V was shortened by 1 base and J by 7 bases, with 8 bases between the two germline ends. The CDR3 is CASSLVAREQYF. The CDR3 DNA follows: TGTGCCAGCAGTTTAGTAGCTAGAGAGCAGTACTTC.

The chain combines TRBV4-3 with TRBJ2-3; the D is unclear. This CDR3 spans 17 amino acids. The ends were cut back, 0 bases at V and 2 bases at J, with 15 bases in the middle. Germline-derived CDR1 and CDR2 are LGHNA and YSLEER. CDR3 region: CASSQELVQIPTDTQYF. The CDR3 nucleotides read TGCGCCAGCAGCCAAGAACTCGTACAGATCCCCACAGATACGCAGTATTTT.

This clonotype was seen more than once but under ten times. The chain is built from TRBV5-6 and TRBJ2-1; D is possibly TRBD1 (7 bases). The CDR3 runs 16 residues. Trimming pared 0 bases from V and 6 bases from J, leaving 16 bases between. Germline CDR1 reads SGHDT; CDR2 reads YYEEEE. CDR3 bases: TGTGCCAGCAGCTTGGGTCCAGGGGGGTACGTCAATGAGCAGTTCTTC. This encodes CASSLGPGGYVNEQFF.